The present entry profiles one T cell receptor beta chain with its context. Data came from immunoSEQ multiplex PCR; TCRdb stores just in-frame clones and leaves some out. The sample carries 45,000 to 60,000 clones, over 60% recorded once. The time point here: baseline, week 1 (first vaccination visit). As for treatment: pre-vaccination baseline after standard-of-care therapy. The record originates from a study of a mutant IDH1 vaccine in newly diagnosed glioma. The sample was PBMCs, taken from a glioma patient treated with radiotherapy, temozolomide or both. This receptor was identified in a woman aged 35 to 49 with glioma.

The CDR3 coding sequence is TGTGCCAGCAGTGACTTGGGGGGGATAGATACGCAGTATTTT. Its translation: CASSDLGGIDTQYF. The chain has TRBV6-4 and TRBJ2-3, with TRBD2 matching 7 bases. Unmatched junction bases numbered 3, after V lost 1 base and J lost 5 bases. This CDR3 contains 14 residues. In germline, CDR1 is MRHNA, CDR2 SNTAGT.